This T cell receptor beta chain was documented in a study of blood T cell repertoires in COVID-19. Overall study context: Whether acute or convalescent, the COVID-19 samples came from the United States, Italy and Spain. The analysed material was cDNA or gDNA that came from T cells, B-cell-depleted T cells, or PBMCs.

Original handling: Scientists estimated how many nucleated cells there were by amplifying reference gene primers. The method was immunoSEQ multiplex PCR; TCRdb's version includes in-frame clones alone and lacks a portion of them. V and J calls and clone size are as listed in that table; D and trimming were resolved from the DNA. The table records almost 200,000 clones, around 85% of them present only once. The CDR3 spans 15 residues. Per the germline V gene, CDR1 is MGHRA and CDR2 is YSYEKL. The germline V and J ends were trimmed by 4 bases and 4 bases, with 14 bases remaining between them. Sequencing was done on a sample of peripheral blood. This TCR derives from a woman aged 70-85 years with acute or convalescent COVID-19. The chain couples TRBV4-1 to TRBJ2-1; D is possibly TRBD1 (5 bases). CDR3 sequence (DNA): TGCGCCAGCAGCCTAGATCGAGGACATTACAATGAGCAGTTCTTC. This gives the protein CASSLDRGHYNEQFF.